This T cell receptor (beta chain) derives from a study of T cell changes during pregnancy in multiple sclerosis. This clone was observed a single time. The length of the CDR3 is 15 residues. V trimming: 7 bases; J trimming: 7 bases; junction bases outside the gene matches: 7. CDR1 is MNHEY and CDR2 is SMNVEV in the germline V gene (reference sequence). Measured with immunoSEQ multiplex PCR; TCRdb has only the in-frame clones, and not every one. The sample has about 75,000 clones, about 93% seen once. Sequencing was performed on CD4+ T cells from peripheral blood mononuclear cells, taken before pregnancy. The TCR comes from a female donor with multiple sclerosis, enrolled in a pregnancy study. The V and J genes are TRBV27 and TRBJ2-1; 13 nucleotides match TRBD2. The CDR3 nucleotides read TGTGCCAGCACCAAACTAGCGGGGGGGCAGAATGAGCAGTTCTTC. This sequence encodes CASTKLAGGQNEQFF.